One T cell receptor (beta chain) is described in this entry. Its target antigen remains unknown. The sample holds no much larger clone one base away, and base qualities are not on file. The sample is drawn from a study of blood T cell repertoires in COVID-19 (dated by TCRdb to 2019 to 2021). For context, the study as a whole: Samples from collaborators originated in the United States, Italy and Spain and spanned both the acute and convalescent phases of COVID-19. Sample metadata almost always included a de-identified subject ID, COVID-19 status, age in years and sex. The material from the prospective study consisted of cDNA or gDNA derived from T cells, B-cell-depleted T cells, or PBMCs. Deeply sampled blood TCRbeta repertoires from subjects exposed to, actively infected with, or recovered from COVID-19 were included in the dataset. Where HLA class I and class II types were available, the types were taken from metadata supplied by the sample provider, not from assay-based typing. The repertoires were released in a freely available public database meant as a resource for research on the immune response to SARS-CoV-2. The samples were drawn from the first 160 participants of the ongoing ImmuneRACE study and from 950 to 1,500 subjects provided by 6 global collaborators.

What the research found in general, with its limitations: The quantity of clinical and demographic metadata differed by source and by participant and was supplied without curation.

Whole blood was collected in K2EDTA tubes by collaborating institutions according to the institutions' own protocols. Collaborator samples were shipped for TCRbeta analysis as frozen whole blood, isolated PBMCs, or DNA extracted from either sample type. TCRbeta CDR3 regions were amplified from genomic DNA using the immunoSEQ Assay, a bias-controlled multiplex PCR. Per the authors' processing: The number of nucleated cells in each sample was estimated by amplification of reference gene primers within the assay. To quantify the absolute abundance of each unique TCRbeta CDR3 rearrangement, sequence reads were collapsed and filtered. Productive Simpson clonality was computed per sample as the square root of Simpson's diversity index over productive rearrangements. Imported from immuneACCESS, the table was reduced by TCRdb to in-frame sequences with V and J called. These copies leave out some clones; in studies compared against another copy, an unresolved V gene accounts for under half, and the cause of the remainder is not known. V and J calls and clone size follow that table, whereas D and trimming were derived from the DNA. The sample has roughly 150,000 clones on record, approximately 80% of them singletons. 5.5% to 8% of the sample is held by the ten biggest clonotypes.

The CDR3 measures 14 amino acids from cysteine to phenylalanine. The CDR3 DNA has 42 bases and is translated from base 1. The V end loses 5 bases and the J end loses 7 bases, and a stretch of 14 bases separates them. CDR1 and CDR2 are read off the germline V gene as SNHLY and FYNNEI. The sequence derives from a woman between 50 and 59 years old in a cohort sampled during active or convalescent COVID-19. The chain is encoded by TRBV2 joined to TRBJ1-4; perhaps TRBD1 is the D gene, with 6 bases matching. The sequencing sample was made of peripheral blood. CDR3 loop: CASSFQGLREKLFF. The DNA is TGTGCCAGCAGTTTCCAGGGGCTGCGTGAAAAACTGTTTTTT.